One and the same sample provided the 5 T cell receptor beta chains below, sequenced in a study of identical twins. One entry per CDR3 protein results from TCRdb running MiXCR on the 5' RACE reads. The repertoire holds hundreds of thousands of distinct CDR3 sequences, with around 20% as singletons. These same records also appear under a second study, on T cells expressing NK-cell markers.

Material: PBMCs. The source of these receptors is a woman aged 18-29 years in good health.

This clonotype occurred a few times. The V and J genes are TRBV20-1 and TRBJ1-1; D is uncertain. The germline gives CDR1 DFQATT, CDR2 SNEGSKA (reference sequence). Trimming took off 1 base at V and 6 bases at J, with 21 bases between the two ends. The CDR3 consists of 16 residues. This CDR3 reads CSARGYVAEGSAEAFF. The CDR3 region has the DNA TGCAGTGCTAGAGGATACGTAGCTGAAGGAAGCGCTGAAGCTTTCTTT.

This clonotype was counted a few times. The chain uses TRBV12-3 or TRBV12-4 and TRBJ2-7; a weak D match, TRBD1 (6 bases). This CDR3 is 16 amino acids long. V shed 3 bases and J shed 4 bases, with 19 bases lying between them. The CDR3 nucleotides read TGTGCCAGCAGTTTGGCCGGACAGCCCTCTGGATACGAGCAGTACTTC. It encodes CASSLAGQPSGYEQYF.

This chain joins TRBV7-8 and TRBJ1-1; D perhaps matches TRBD1 (5 bases). V lost 4 bases and J 7 bases, leaving 13 bases between the germline ends. This CDR3 spans 13 amino acids. The germline CDR1 and CDR2 sequences are SGHVS and FQNEAQ. The CDR3 sequence: CASSWDARGEAFF. The CDR3 DNA sequence: TGTGCCAGCAGCTGGGACGCGCGGGGTGAAGCTTTCTTT.

This clonotype was observed a handful of times. The chain carries TRBV7-2 and TRBJ2-3, with 8 bases that match TRBD2. The CDR3 extends over 17 amino acids. With 5 bases clipped from V and 4 bases from J, the junction kept 14 bases outside the gene matches. Germline V gene data show CDR1 as SGHTA and CDR2 as FQGNSA. This CDR3 is CASSPKPSGSIPDTQYF. As DNA, the CDR3 is TGTGCCAGCAGCCCAAAACCGAGCGGGAGTATACCAGATACGCAGTATTTT.

The chain is built from TRBV5-6 and TRBJ2-7, with 9 nucleotides matching TRBD2. Germline V gene lookup returns CDR1 SGHDT and CDR2 YYEEEE. After removal of 4 bases from V and 3 bases from J, the junction contained 5 bases not matched to a gene. The CDR3 is 14 amino acids. This CDR3 reads CASSPPTSGYEQYF. In DNA form, the CDR3 reads TGTGCCAGCAGCCCCCCGACTAGCGGCTACGAGCAGTACTTC.